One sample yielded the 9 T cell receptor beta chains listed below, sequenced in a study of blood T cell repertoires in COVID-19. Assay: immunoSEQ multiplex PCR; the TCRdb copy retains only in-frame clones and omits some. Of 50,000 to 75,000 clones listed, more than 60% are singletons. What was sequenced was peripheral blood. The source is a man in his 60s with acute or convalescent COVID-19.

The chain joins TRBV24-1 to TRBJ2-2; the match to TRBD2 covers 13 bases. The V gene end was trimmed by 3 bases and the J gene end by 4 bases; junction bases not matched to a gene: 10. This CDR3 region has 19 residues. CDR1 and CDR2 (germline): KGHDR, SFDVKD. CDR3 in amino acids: CATSDPGTSGVRATGELFF. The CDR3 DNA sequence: TGTGCCACCAGTGATCCCGGGACTAGCGGGGTACGGGCCACCGGGGAGCTGTTTTTT.

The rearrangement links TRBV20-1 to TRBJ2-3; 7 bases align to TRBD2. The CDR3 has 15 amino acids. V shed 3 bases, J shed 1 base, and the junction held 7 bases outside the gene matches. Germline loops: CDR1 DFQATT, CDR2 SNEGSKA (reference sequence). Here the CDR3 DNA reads TGCAGTGCTAGTCCGGCGGGAGAGGGCACAGATACGCAGTATTTT. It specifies CSASPAGEGTDTQYF.

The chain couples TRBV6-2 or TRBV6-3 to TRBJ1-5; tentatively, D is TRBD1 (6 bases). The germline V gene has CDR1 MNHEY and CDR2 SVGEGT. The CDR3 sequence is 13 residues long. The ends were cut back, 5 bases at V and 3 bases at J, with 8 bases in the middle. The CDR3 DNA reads TGTGCCAGCAGTCGGACAGTCAATCAGCCCCAGCATTTT. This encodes CASSRTVNQPQHF.

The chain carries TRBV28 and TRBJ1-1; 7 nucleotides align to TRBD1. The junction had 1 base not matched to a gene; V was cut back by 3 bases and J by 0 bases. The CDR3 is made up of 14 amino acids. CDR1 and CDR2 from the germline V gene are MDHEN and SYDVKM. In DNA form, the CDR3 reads TGTGCCAGCAGTTTGACAGGGTTGAACACTGAAGCTTTCTTT. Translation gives CASSLTGLNTEAFF.

CDR3 nucleotide sequence: TGTGCCAGCAGTTATGACCGAGGTGGGTCCTACGAGCAGTACTTC. Translation: CASSYDRGGSYEQYF. The gene calls are TRBV6-6 and TRBJ2-7, with no clear D. V was shortened by 3 bases and J by 1 base, with 13 bases between the two germline ends. CDR3 size: 15 residues. The germline CDR1 and CDR2 sequences are MNHNY and SVGAGI (reference sequence).

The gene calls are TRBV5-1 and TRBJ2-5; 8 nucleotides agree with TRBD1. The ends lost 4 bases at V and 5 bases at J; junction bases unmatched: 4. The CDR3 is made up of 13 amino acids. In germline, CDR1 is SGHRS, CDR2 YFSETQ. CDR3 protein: CASSRDRMETQYF. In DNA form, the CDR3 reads TGCGCCAGCAGCCGGGACAGGATGGAGACCCAGTACTTC.

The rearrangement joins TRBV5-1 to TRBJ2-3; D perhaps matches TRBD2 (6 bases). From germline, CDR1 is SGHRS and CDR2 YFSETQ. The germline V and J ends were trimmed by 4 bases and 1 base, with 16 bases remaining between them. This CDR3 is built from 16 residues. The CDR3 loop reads CASSPSLAFGTDTQYF. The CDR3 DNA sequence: TGCGCCAGCAGCCCGTCACTAGCCTTTGGCACAGATACGCAGTATTTT.

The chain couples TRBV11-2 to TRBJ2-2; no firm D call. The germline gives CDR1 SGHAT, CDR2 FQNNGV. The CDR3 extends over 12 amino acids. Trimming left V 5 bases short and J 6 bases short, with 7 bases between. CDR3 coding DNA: TGTGCCAGCAGCCCCTCCCCCGGGGAGCTGTTTTTT. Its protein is CASSPSPGELFF.

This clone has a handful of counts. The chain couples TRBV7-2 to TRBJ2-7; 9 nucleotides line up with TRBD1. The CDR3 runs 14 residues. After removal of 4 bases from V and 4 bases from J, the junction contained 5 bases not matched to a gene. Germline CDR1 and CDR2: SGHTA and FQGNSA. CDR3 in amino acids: CASSSWTGAYEQYF. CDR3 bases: TGTGCCAGCAGCTCCTGGACAGGGGCGTACGAGCAGTACTTC.